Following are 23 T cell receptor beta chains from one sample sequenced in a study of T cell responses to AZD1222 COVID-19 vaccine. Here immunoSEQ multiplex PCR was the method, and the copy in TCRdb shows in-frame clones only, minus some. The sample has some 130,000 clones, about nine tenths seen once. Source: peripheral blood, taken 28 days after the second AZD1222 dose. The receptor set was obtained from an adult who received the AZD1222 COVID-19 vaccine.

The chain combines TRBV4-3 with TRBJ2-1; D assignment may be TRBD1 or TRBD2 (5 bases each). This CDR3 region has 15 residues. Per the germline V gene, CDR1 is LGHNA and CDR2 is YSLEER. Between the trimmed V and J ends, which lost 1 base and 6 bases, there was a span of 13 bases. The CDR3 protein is CASSQAMGESNEQFF. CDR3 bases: TGCGCCAGCAGCCAAGCTATGGGGGAGTCCAATGAGCAGTTCTTC.

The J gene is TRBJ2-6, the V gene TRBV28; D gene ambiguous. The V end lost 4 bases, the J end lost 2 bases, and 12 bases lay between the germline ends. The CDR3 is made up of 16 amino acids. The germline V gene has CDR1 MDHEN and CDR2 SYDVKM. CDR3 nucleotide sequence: TGTGCCAGCAGTTACCCCGGAAGCACTGGGGCCAACGTCCTGACTTTC. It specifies CASSYPGSTGANVLTF.

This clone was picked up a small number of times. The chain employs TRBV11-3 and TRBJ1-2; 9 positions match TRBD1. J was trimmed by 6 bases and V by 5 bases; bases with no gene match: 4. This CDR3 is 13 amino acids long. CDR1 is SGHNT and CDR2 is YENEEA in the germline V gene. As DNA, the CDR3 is TGTGCCAGCAGCCGGAGACAGGGGGATGGCTACACCTTC. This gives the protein CASSRRQGDGYTF.

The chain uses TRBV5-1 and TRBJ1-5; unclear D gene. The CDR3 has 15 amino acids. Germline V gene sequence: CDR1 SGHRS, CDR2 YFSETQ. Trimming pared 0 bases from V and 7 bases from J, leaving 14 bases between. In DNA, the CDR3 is TGCGCCAGCAGCTTGGATGGTGGGCGAAGGCAGCCCCAGCATTTT. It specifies CASSLDGGRRQPQHF.

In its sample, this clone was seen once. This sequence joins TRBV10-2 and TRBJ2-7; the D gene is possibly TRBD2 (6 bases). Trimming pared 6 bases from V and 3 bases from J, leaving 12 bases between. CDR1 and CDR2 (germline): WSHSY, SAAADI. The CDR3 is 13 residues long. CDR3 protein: CASRGGSLYEQYF. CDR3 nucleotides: TGCGCCAGCAGAGGAGGGTCCCTCTACGAGCAGTACTTC.

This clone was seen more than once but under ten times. The CDR3 loop is CASSYPGGGQPQHF. The CDR3 nucleotides read TGTGCCAGCAGTTACCCAGGGGGCGGTCAGCCCCAGCATTTT. This chain uses TRBV28 with TRBJ1-5, with 8 nucleotides matching TRBD1. Germline trimming cut 4 bases from V and 6 bases from J; bases unmatched to any gene: 5. CDR3 length equals 14 residues. Germline V lookup: CDR1 MDHEN, CDR2 SYDVKM.

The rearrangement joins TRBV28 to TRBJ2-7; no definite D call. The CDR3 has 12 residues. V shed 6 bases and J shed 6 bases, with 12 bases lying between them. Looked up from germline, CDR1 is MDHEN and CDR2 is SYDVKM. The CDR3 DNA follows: TGTGCCAGCAGCCCCTCCGGTGGCGAGCAGTACTTC. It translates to CASSPSGGEQYF.

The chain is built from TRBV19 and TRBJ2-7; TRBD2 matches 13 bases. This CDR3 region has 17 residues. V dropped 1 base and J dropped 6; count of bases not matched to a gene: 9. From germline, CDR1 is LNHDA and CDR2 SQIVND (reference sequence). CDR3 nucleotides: TGTGCCAGTAGTATAGTCATGACTAGCGGGAGGAGTGGCGAGCAGTACTTC. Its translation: CASSIVMTSGRSGEQYF.

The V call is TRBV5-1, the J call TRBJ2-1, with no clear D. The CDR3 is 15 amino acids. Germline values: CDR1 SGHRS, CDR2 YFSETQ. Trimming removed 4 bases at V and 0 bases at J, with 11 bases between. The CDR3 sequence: CASSPLSSSYNEQFF. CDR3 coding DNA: TGCGCCAGCAGCCCACTTTCAAGCTCCTACAATGAGCAGTTCTTC.

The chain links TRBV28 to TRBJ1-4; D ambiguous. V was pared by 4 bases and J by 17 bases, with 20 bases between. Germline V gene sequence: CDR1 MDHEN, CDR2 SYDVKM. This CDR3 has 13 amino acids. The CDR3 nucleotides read TGTGCCAGCAGTTCACCCGGGTATTTGGGGTTTTTTTTT. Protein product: CASSSPGYLGFFF.

CDR3 nucleotide sequence: TGTGCCACCAGTGATCCACTAGCGGGAGGCGACACAGATACGCAGTATTTT. This codes for CATSDPLAGGDTDTQYF. V is TRBV24-1 and J is TRBJ2-3, with TRBD2 identical over 12 bases. The trim removed 3 bases at V and 2 bases at J, leaving 5 bases unmatched. The germline V gene has CDR1 KGHDR and CDR2 SFDVKD. CDR3 length: 17 residues.

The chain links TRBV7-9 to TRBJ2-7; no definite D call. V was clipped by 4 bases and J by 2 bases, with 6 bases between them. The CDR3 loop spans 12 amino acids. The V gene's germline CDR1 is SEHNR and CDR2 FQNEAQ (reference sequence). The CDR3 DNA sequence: TGTGCCAGCAGCTCGACCCCCTACGAGCAGTACTTC. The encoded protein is CASSSTPYEQYF.

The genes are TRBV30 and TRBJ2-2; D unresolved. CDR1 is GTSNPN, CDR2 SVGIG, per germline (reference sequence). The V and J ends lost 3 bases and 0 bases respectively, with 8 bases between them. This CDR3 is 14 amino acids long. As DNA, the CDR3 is TGTGCCTGGAGACGGCTAGCGAACACCGGGGAGCTGTTTTTT. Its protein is CAWRRLANTGELFF.

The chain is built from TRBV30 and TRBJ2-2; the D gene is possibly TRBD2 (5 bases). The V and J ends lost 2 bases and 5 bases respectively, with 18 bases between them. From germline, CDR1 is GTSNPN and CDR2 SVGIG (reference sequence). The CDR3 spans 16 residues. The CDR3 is CAWSPPPGLPTGELFF. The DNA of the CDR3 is TGTGCCTGGAGTCCCCCCCCCGGACTTCCAACCGGGGAGCTGTTTTTT.

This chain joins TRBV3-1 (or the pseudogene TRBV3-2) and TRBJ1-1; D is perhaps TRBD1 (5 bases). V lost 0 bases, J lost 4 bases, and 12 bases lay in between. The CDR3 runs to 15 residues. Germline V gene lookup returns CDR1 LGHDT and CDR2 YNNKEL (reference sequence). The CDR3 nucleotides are TGTGCCAGCAGCCAAGATGGGGGGAGGGGCACTGAAGCTTTCTTT. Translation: CASSQDGGRGTEAFF.

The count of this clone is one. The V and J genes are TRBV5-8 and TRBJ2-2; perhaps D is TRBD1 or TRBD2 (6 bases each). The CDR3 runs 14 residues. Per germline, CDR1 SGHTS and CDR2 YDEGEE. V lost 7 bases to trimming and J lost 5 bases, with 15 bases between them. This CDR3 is CASLPRGGTGELFF. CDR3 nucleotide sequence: TGTGCCAGCCTACCCAGAGGGGGGACCGGGGAGCTGTTTTTT.

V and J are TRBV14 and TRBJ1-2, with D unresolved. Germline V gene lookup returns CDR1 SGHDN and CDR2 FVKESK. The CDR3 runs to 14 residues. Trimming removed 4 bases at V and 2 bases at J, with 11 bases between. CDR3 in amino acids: CASSLLGLNYGYTF. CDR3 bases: TGTGCCAGCAGCCTCCTGGGCCTCAACTATGGCTACACCTTC.

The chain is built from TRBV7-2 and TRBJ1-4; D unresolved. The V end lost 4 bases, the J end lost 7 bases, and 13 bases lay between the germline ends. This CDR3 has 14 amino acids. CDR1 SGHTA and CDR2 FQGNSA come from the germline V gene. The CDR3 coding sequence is TGTGCCAGCAGCTATCAAAGCTCGGGTGAAAAACTGTTTTTT. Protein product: CASSYQSSGEKLFF.

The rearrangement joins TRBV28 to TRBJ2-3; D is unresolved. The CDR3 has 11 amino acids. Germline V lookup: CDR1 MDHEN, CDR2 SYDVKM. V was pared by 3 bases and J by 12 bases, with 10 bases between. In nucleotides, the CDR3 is TGTGCCAGCAGTTTTAGAGAGGACCAGTATTTT. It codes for CASSFREDQYF.

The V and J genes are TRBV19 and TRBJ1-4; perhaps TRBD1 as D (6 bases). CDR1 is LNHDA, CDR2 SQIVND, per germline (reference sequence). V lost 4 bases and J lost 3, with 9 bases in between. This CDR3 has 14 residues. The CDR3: CASSKTGANEKLFF. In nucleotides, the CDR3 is TGTGCCAGTAGTAAGACAGGAGCTAATGAAAAACTGTTTTTT.

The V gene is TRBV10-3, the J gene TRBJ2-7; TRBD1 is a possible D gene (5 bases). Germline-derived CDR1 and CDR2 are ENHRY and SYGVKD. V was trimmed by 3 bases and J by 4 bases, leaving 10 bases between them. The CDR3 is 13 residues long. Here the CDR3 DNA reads TGTGCCATCAGTGATCAGGGAAGTTACGAGCAGTACTTC. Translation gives CAISDQGSYEQYF.

The CDR3 reads CASSLRGNYEQYF. CDR3 DNA sequence: TGCGCCAGCAGCTTGAGGGGGAACTACGAGCAGTACTTC. The chain couples TRBV5-1 to TRBJ2-7, with D perhaps TRBD1 (6 bases). Germline V CDR1 and CDR2: SGHRS, YFSETQ. The germline V and J ends were trimmed by 1 base and 3 bases, with 8 bases remaining between them. The CDR3 length is 13 residues.

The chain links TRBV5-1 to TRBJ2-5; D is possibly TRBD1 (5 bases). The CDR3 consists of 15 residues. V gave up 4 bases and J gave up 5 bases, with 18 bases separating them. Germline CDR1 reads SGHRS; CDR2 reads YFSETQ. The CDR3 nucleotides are TGCGCCAGCAGCCACGGACACGATTCTGTGGAGACCCAGTACTTC. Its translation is CASSHGHDSVETQYF.